The 11 T cell receptor beta chains below come from one sample, sequenced in a study of cytomegalovirus exposure and HLA in healthy donors. Primers: 60 Vbeta forward and 13 Jbeta reverse. Sequenced by immunoSEQ multiplex PCR; TCRdb stores in-frame clones only, minus some. The sample carries about 93,000 clones, 82% recorded once. Specimen: PBMCs. All receptors derive from a man aged 45-65 years in good health and CMV-seronegative.

This chain connects TRBV7-2 to TRBJ2-7; 8 nucleotides match TRBD1. Per the germline V gene, CDR1 is SGHTA and CDR2 is FQGNSA. Trimming cost V 5 bases and J 4 bases; bases outside gene matches: 10. The length of the CDR3 is 15 residues. The CDR3 region is CASSLNPGGKYEQYF. The CDR3 nucleotides read TGTGCCAGCAGCCTCAACCCAGGGGGCAAGTACGAGCAGTACTTC.

The chain uses TRBV5-1 and TRBJ2-7; TRBD2 matches at 11 bases. Losses at the gene ends were 0 bases for V and 3 bases for J; bases not matched to a gene: 5. Germline assignment: CDR1 SGHRS and CDR2 YFSETQ. The CDR3 contains 16 residues. The CDR3: CASSLAGLADNYEQYF. CDR3 DNA sequence: TGCGCCAGCAGCTTGGCGGGACTAGCGGACAACTACGAGCAGTACTTC.

The chain couples TRBV7-9 to TRBJ2-7; 8 bases are a match to TRBD1. V dropped 6 bases and J dropped 5; count of bases not matched to a gene: 9. CDR3 length: 14 residues. Germline assignment: CDR1 SEHNR and CDR2 FQNEAQ (reference sequence). CDR3 protein: CASSTGQGVHEQYF. The DNA for the CDR3 is TGTGCCAGCAGTACCGGACAGGGAGTCCACGAGCAGTACTTC.

V is TRBV28 and J is TRBJ2-5, with 9 bases identical to TRBD1. Germline V gene data show CDR1 as MDHEN and CDR2 as SYDVKM. There are 16 residues in the CDR3. V dropped 2 bases and J dropped 2; count of bases not matched to a gene: 6. In nucleotides, the CDR3 is TGTGCCAGCAGTTTACCTGGGACAGGGCGGCAAGAGACCCAGTACTTC. Translation: CASSLPGTGRQETQYF.

The table lists this clone with a count of one. This rearrangement joins TRBV5-1 to TRBJ2-7, with 8 bases aligning to TRBD1. The germline CDR1 and CDR2 sequences are SGHRS and YFSETQ. The CDR3 covers 18 residues. V gave up 1 base and J gave up 3 bases; unmatched junction bases: 15. The CDR3 loop reads CASSLPRGGGQGLYEQYF. The CDR3 region has the DNA TGCGCCAGCAGCTTGCCACGTGGAGGCGGACAGGGCCTCTACGAGCAGTACTTC.

The sample holds one count of this clone. The V call is TRBV11-3, the J call TRBJ2-1, with 11 bases identical to TRBD2. Germline V gene data show CDR1 as SGHNT and CDR2 as YENEEA. Trimming removed 5 bases from V and 6 bases from J; junction bases left unmatched: 6. The CDR3 contains 15 residues. CDR3 coding DNA: TGTGCCAGCAGCCGAAGACTAGCGGGACGCAATGAGCAGTTCTTC. This gives the protein CASSRRLAGRNEQFF.

The chain uses TRBV28 and TRBJ2-3, with 7 bases aligning to TRBD2. CDR1 MDHEN and CDR2 SYDVKM come from the germline V gene. V gave up 2 bases and J gave up 5 bases; unmatched junction bases: 7. This CDR3 is 15 amino acids long. This CDR3 is CASSLRGLQEDTQYF. The DNA of the CDR3 is TGTGCCAGCAGTTTACGGGGACTACAGGAAGATACGCAGTATTTT.

Written as DNA, the CDR3 is TGTGCCAGCAGCTTAGTCACGACTAGCGGGAGGGCAGATACGCAGTATTTT. Protein product: CASSLVTTSGRADTQYF. The J gene is TRBJ2-3, the V gene TRBV7-2, with 14 bases that match TRBD2. Per the germline V gene, CDR1 is SGHTA and CDR2 is FQGNSA. V lost 1 base to trimming and J lost 4 bases; unmatched junction nucleotides: 4. This CDR3 has 17 amino acids. Full variable domain (remainder filled in from reference TRBV7-2 and TRBJ2-3): GAGVSQSPSNKVTEKGKDVELRCDPISGHTALYWYRQSLGQGLEFLIYFQGNSAPDKSGLPSDRFSAERTGGSVSTLTIQRTQQEDSAVYLCASSLVTTSGRADTQYFGPGTRLTVL.

This clone was counted between two and nine times. This chain links TRBV2 with TRBJ2-3, with 13 bases identical to TRBD2. J lost 5 bases, V lost 7 bases, and 12 bases had no gene match. This CDR3 has 17 residues. The germline V gene has CDR1 SNHLY and CDR2 FYNNEI. CDR3 in amino acids: CASTGTTSGRYKDTQYF. In nucleotides, the CDR3 is TGTGCCAGCACTGGCACGACTAGCGGGAGGTATAAAGATACGCAGTATTTT.

The chain's CDR3 is CASRRGRILQDEQFF. CDR3 sequence (DNA): TGTGCCAGCAGAAGGGGCAGGATTCTGCAGGATGAGCAGTTCTTC. The rearrangement links TRBV6-5 to TRBJ2-1; D possibly corresponds to TRBD1 (5 bases). This CDR3 has 15 amino acids. CDR1 and CDR2 (germline): MNHEY, SVGAGI. Between the trimmed V and J ends, which lost 6 bases and 8 bases, there was a span of 20 bases.

The CDR3 loop is CASSPGVYGYTF. The CDR3 nucleotides read TGCGCCAGCAGCCCCGGAGTGTATGGCTACACCTTC. The rearrangement links TRBV5-1 to TRBJ1-2; D not resolved. Germline CDR1 and CDR2: SGHRS and YFSETQ. The germline V and J ends were trimmed by 4 bases and 5 bases, with 9 bases remaining between them. This CDR3 region has 12 residues.